The 16 T cell receptor beta chains below all came from one sample that was sequenced in a study of Ad26.COV2.S vaccination and SARS-CoV-2 variants. Stated treatment: around 19 received Ad26.COV2.S at low or high dose, single or two shots; about 5 received placebo; per-sample allocation not given. Material that was analyzed had been drawn on day 63 after the first vaccine or placebo injection. Using immunoSEQ multiplex PCR, the repertoire was profiled, and TCRdb retains in-frame clones only, with some absent. The table lists 300,000 to 500,000 clones, 70% to 90% of them singletons. Here the sequenced sample was peripheral blood, taken in a trial of Ad26.COV2.S vaccine versus placebo. These receptors were taken from a person between 18 and 65 years old who received the Ad26.COV2.S COVID-19 vaccine or a placebo.

The CDR3 region is CALQGSNNEQFF. The DNA for the CDR3 is TGTGCCCTCCAGGGATCCAACAATGAGCAGTTCTTC. The genes are TRBV11-2 and TRBJ2-1; D is perhaps TRBD1 (5 bases). Trimming shortened V by 11 bases and J by 5 bases, and 13 bases separated the two germline ends. Germline V gene sequence: CDR1 SGHAT, CDR2 FQNNGV. This CDR3 is built from 12 residues.

The chain links TRBV7-9 to TRBJ1-3, with D maybe TRBD1 (5 bases). This CDR3 comprises 14 residues. CDR1 and CDR2 (germline): SEHNR, FQNEAQ (reference sequence). The V and J ends lost 3 bases and 3 bases respectively, with 9 bases between them. In DNA, the CDR3 is TGTGCCAGCAGCTTCTCAGGGATTGGAAACACCATATATTTT. This sequence encodes CASSFSGIGNTIYF.

The chain links TRBV7-9 to TRBJ1-4; TRBD1 might be the D (5 bases). The CDR3 has 13 amino acids. Looked up from germline, CDR1 is SEHNR and CDR2 is FQNEAQ (reference sequence). V shed 5 bases and J shed 5 bases, with 9 bases lying between them. In DNA form, the CDR3 reads TGTGCCAGCAGCGGGACGGGGAATGAAAAACTGTTTTTT. This gives the protein CASSGTGNEKLFF.

V and J are TRBV6-5 and TRBJ2-3; no firm D call. V lost 5 bases and J 1 base, leaving 7 bases between the germline ends. Germline lookup yields CDR1 MNHEY and CDR2 SVGAGI. This CDR3 comprises 13 residues. The CDR3 nucleotides are TGTGCCAGCAGTAAGGCGCGCACAGATACGCAGTATTTT. Residues: CASSKARTDTQYF.

For this clone: This CDR3 is also generated by other DNA sequences in the sample. This chain connects TRBV6-5 to TRBJ2-7, with D unresolved. The germline V gene encodes CDR1 MNHEY and CDR2 SVGAGI. V was cut by 6 bases and J by 3 bases, with 6 bases left in between. This CDR3 contains 11 residues. CDR3: CASRRIYEQYF. The CDR3 DNA sequence: TGTGCCAGCAGGAGAATCTACGAGCAGTACTTC.

This chain joins TRBV6-6 and TRBJ2-1, with TRBD1 matching over 7 bases. The V gene's germline CDR1 is MNHNY and CDR2 SVGAGI (reference sequence). After removal of 5 bases from V and 9 bases from J, the junction contained 25 bases not matched to a gene. The CDR3 loop spans 19 amino acids. The CDR3 nucleotides are TGTGCCAGCAGTCCTCCCCAATCCATTTCGGCAGGGGGTCGGTCTGAGCAGTTCTTC. Protein: CASSPPQSISAGGRSEQFF.

CDR3 sequence reads: CASSQGSYNEQFF. The CDR3 DNA reads as TGTGCCAGCAGCCAAGGCTCCTACAATGAGCAGTTCTTC. This chain joins TRBV7-9 and TRBJ2-1; D is unresolved. Trimming removed 5 bases at V and 0 bases at J, with 5 bases between. The CDR3 covers 13 residues. CDR1 is SEHNR and CDR2 is FQNEAQ in the germline V gene (reference sequence).

The rearrangement links TRBV7-8 to TRBJ2-7, with TRBD2 matching over 11 bases. With 4 bases clipped from V and 6 bases from J, the junction kept 8 bases outside the gene matches. Germline CDR1 and CDR2: SGHVS and FQNEAQ. The CDR3 consists of 15 residues. CDR3 protein: CASSSTGLADSEQYF. CDR3 nucleotide sequence: TGTGCCAGCAGCTCAACGGGACTAGCGGATTCCGAGCAGTACTTC.

J is TRBJ1-1 and V is TRBV15; D gene uncertain. V was shortened by 0 bases and J by 5 bases, with 13 bases between the two germline ends. CDR3 length: 15 residues. Germline V lookup: CDR1 LNHNV, CDR2 YYDKDF (reference sequence). CDR3 in amino acids: CATSRDQGPATEAFF. The CDR3 DNA sequence: TGTGCCACCAGCAGAGATCAAGGACCGGCTACTGAAGCTTTCTTT.

The gene calls are TRBV5-1 and TRBJ2-2; D is possibly TRBD1 or TRBD2 (5 bases each). CDR1 is SGHRS, CDR2 YFSETQ, per germline. This CDR3 region has 15 residues. Trimming removed 4 bases at V and 0 bases at J, with 10 bases between. In nucleotides, the CDR3 is TGCGCCAGCAGCATCGGGACCGCGAACACCGGGGAGCTGTTTTTT. Protein sequence: CASSIGTANTGELFF. The entire variable domain, with the rest obtained from reference TRBV5-1 and TRBJ2-2, is as follows: KAGVTQTPRYLIKTRGQQVTLSCSPISGHRSVSWYQQTPGQGLQFLFEYFSETQRNKGNFPGRFSGRQFSNSRSEMNVSTLELGDSALYLCASSIGTANTGELFFGEGSRLTVL.

This chain uses TRBV6-5 with TRBJ1-1, with D unclear. Germline CDR1 and CDR2: MNHEY and SVGAGI. V was clipped by 5 bases and J by 1 base, with 14 bases between them. CDR3 length: 15 amino acids. CDR3 nucleotides: TGTGCCAGCAGTCCAGACCTTCTGAAGAACACTGAAGCTTTCTTT. Translating it yields CASSPDLLKNTEAFF.

The CDR3 is CASSQVIQLTTDTQYF. Written as DNA, the CDR3 is TGTGCCAGCAGCCAAGTTATCCAGCTCACCACAGATACGCAGTATTTT. The chain joins TRBV14 to TRBJ2-3; D is undetermined. The ends were cut back, 1 base at V and 2 bases at J, with 13 bases in the middle. The length of the CDR3 is 16 residues. The germline gives CDR1 SGHDN, CDR2 FVKESK. Using reference TRBV14 and TRBJ2-3 for the parts outside the CDR3, the full variable domain is EAGVTQFPSHSVIEKGQTVTLRCDPISGHDNLYWYRRVMGKEIKFLLHFVKESKQDESGMPNNRFLAERTGGTYSTLKVQPAELEDSGVYFCASSQVIQLTTDTQYFGPGTRLTVL.

This chain links TRBV10-3 with TRBJ2-7, with D unresolved. V lost 6 bases and J lost 5, with 17 bases in between. Germline V lookup: CDR1 ENHRY, CDR2 SYGVKD. This CDR3 region has 14 residues. The CDR3 is CAISLSGNMDEQYF. The CDR3 coding sequence is TGTGCCATCAGCCTCAGTGGGAATATGGACGAGCAGTACTTC.

J is TRBJ1-1 and V is TRBV12-3 or TRBV12-4; TRBD1 might be the D (5 bases). CDR3 size: 13 residues. The germline V and J ends were trimmed by 3 bases and 4 bases, with 9 bases remaining between them. CDR3 protein: CASSLQGFTEAFF. CDR3 coding DNA: TGTGCCAGCAGTTTGCAGGGTTTCACTGAAGCTTTCTTT.

In its sample, this clone was seen a few times. The V gene is TRBV25-1, the J gene TRBJ2-1; D could derive from TRBD1 or TRBD2 (6 bases each). The CDR3 sequence is 15 residues long. Trimming stripped 7 bases from V and 2 bases from J, with 15 bases between. Germline CDR1 is MGHDK and CDR2 is SYGVNS. For the CDR3, the DNA is TGTGCCAGCACCGAGGGGGGTCCCCCCTACAATGAGCAGTTCTTC. It encodes CASTEGGPPYNEQFF.

This clone was seen a few times. The chain is built from TRBV3-1 (or the pseudogene TRBV3-2) and TRBJ1-6; no clear D. Germline-derived CDR1 and CDR2 are LGHDT and YNNKEL (reference sequence). V lost 4 bases and J lost 7, with 14 bases in between. The length of the CDR3 is 15 residues. CDR3 bases: TGTGCCAGCAGCCCAACCCATCTGGAGAATTCACCCCTCCACTTT. It is translated as CASSPTHLENSPLHF.